This TCR beta chain was profiled in a study of T cell responses to AZD1222 COVID-19 vaccine. Some clones are missing from TCRdb's copy, which holds only in-frame ones; the method was immunoSEQ multiplex PCR. The sample lists 130,000 to 150,000 clones, roughly 88% occurring once. Regarding this clone: Its antigen is not identified.

Whole-study findings and limits: Repertoires were collected only later (after the peak T cell response had occurred). Only six individuals given AZD1222 were seropositive at baseline.

The germline V gene encodes CDR1 SQVTM and CDR2 ANQGSEA. V lost 4 bases and J 2 bases, leaving 5 bases between the germline ends. The CDR3 runs to 11 residues. The source is an adult in good health. The material sequenced was peripheral blood, taken on day 0 of AZD1222 vaccination. This chain joins TRBV29-1 and TRBJ2-5; no clear D. The CDR3 bases are TGCAGCGTTGCGGAACAAGAGACCCAGTACTTC. Translating it yields CSVAEQETQYF.